One sample yielded the 27 T cell receptor beta chains listed below, sequenced in a study of T cell repertoires in cytomegalovirus infection. Their antigens remain unidentified. TCRdb called the reads again in MiXCR, with one record for every CDR3 protein. The sample consists of approximately 110,000 distinct CDR3 sequences, over 9% of them appearing once. Sequences were obtained from PBMCs, sequenced either directly or after in vitro stimulation (not recorded which). These TCRs come from a human donor in good health (CMV status not recorded). Some clones in this sample may be carry-over from other donors' samples.

This clonotype has ten or more counts. The rearrangement links TRBV7-2 to TRBJ2-1, with 9 nucleotides matching TRBD1. Per the germline V gene, CDR1 is SGHTA and CDR2 is FQGNSA. After removal of 4 bases from V and 7 bases from J, the junction contained 8 bases not matched to a gene. This CDR3 has 15 residues. The CDR3 is CASSSGQGVWNEQFF. The CDR3 nucleotides read TGTGCCAGCAGCTCGGGACAGGGAGTGTGGAATGAGCAGTTCTTC.

This clonotype occurred many times. This chain uses TRBV7-8 with TRBJ2-7, with no clear D. V gave up 5 bases and J gave up 3 bases, with 11 bases separating them. Looked up from germline, CDR1 is SGHVS and CDR2 is FQNEAQ. This CDR3 is built from 13 residues. CDR3 nucleotide sequence: TGTGCCAGCAGCCCCGCGTTAGGCTACGAGCAGTACTTC. It codes for CASSPALGYEQYF.

Ten or more counts support this clonotype. The chain carries TRBV7-2 and TRBJ2-7, with 11 bases aligning to TRBD1. The J segment lost 0 bases and the V segment lost 4 bases, leaving 17 bases of the junction unmatched. Looked up from germline, CDR1 is SGHTA and CDR2 is FQGNSA. CDR3 size: 20 residues. This CDR3 reads CASSSSGQGASMLTSYEQYF. The CDR3 DNA reads TGTGCCAGCAGCTCCAGCGGACAGGGGGCTTCTATGCTCACCTCCTACGAGCAGTACTTC.

The chain employs TRBV25-1 and TRBJ1-4; TRBD1 matches 7 bases. CDR1 and CDR2 from the germline V gene are MGHDK and SYGVNS. CDR3 length: 17 amino acids. With V trimmed by 3 bases and J by 1 base, 8 bases remained unmatched. CDR3 sequence (DNA): TGTGCCAGCAGTGAGAAACAGGGGCCGATAACTAATGAAAAACTGTTTTTT. Translated: CASSEKQGPITNEKLFF.

This clonotype occurred many times. The rearrangement uses TRBV10-2 and TRBJ2-3; no clear D. The CDR3 consists of 14 residues. V was shortened by 4 bases and J by 3 bases, with 11 bases between the two germline ends. The germline V gene has CDR1 WSHSY and CDR2 SAAADI. DNA for the CDR3: TGCGCCAGCAGTGTCCAAATGGGTACAGATACGCAGTATTTT. It encodes CASSVQMGTDTQYF.

The chain employs TRBV28 and TRBJ2-5, with D perhaps matching TRBD2 (6 bases). The CDR3 extends over 13 amino acids. Trimming pared 5 bases from V and 3 bases from J, leaving 10 bases between. Germline assignment: CDR1 MDHEN and CDR2 SYDVKM. The CDR3 coding sequence is TGTGCCAGCAGTGCCGGAGGGGAAGAGACCCAGTACTTC. Translating gives CASSAGGEETQYF. Based on the CDR3 plus reference TRBV28 and TRBJ2-5, the full variable domain is DVKVTQSSRYLVKRTGEKVFLECVQDMDHENMFWYRQDPGLGLRLIYFSYDVKMKEKGDIPEGYSVSREKKERFSLILESASTNQTSMYLCASSAGGEETQYFGPGTRLLVL.

In its sample, this clonotype was seen many times. V gene TRBV7-9 combines with J gene TRBJ2-2; 11 bases are shared with TRBD1. The V gene end was trimmed by 5 bases and the J gene end by 5 bases; junction bases not matched to a gene: 10. Germline loops: CDR1 SEHNR, CDR2 FQNEAQ (reference sequence). The CDR3 has 17 residues. In DNA form, the CDR3 reads TGTGCCAGCAGCGTACCTCCGGGACAGGGGGGTACCGGGGAGCTGTTTTTT. As protein: CASSVPPGQGGTGELFF.

This chain joins TRBV20-1 and TRBJ1-1, with a tentative D call TRBD1 (5 bases). V was cut by 5 bases and J by 1 base, with 14 bases left in between. Germline CDR1 reads DFQATT; CDR2 reads SNEGSKA (reference sequence). The CDR3 has 14 amino acids. This chain's CDR3 is CSAGADGRNTEAFF. DNA for the CDR3: TGCAGTGCTGGGGCAGACGGCCGGAACACTGAAGCTTTCTTT.

This clonotype was counted at least ten times. The CDR3 sequence: CASSHGTSSYEQYV. CDR3 sequence (DNA): TGTGCCAGTAGTCATGGGACTAGCAGCTACGAGCAGTACGTC. V is TRBV19 and J is TRBJ2-7, with TRBD2 matching over 9 bases. The CDR3 runs to 14 residues. The germline V gene has CDR1 LNHDA and CDR2 SQIVND (reference sequence). The V gene end was trimmed by 5 bases and the J gene end by 3 bases; junction bases not matched to a gene: 5.

This clonotype was counted ten times or more. The chain has TRBV12-3 or TRBV12-4 and TRBJ1-1; 8 nucleotides align to TRBD1. This CDR3 contains 16 residues. After removal of 5 bases from V and 1 base from J, the junction contained 9 bases not matched to a gene. Here the CDR3 reads CASSPSSGTGNTEAFF. CDR3 nucleotide sequence: TGTGCCAGCAGTCCATCCTCCGGGACAGGGAACACTGAAGCTTTCTTT.

This clonotype was recorded a few times. The J gene is TRBJ2-1, the V gene TRBV4-1, with D uncertain. V gave up 1 base and J gave up 8 bases, with 9 bases separating them. The CDR3 consists of 13 residues. Germline V lookup: CDR1 MGHRA, CDR2 YSYEKL. The chain's CDR3 is CASSQVDSDEQFF. CDR3 in DNA: TGCGCCAGCAGCCAAGTTGATTCCGATGAGCAGTTCTTC.

This clonotype was counted ten times or more. V and J are TRBV12-3 or TRBV12-4 and TRBJ1-4; TRBD1 might be the D (6 bases). The CDR3 covers 16 residues. Deletions cut 3 bases from V and 0 bases from J, with 11 bases between. This chain's CDR3 is CASSFGQSATNEKLFF. The CDR3 DNA reads TGTGCCAGCAGTTTTGGACAGTCTGCAACTAATGAAAAACTGTTTTTT.

Only a few counts were recorded for this clonotype. The chain carries TRBV11-2 and TRBJ2-7, with 9 bases lining up with TRBD1. CDR1 SGHAT and CDR2 FQNNGV come from the germline V gene. The CDR3 totals 14 residues. With V trimmed by 3 bases and J by 3 bases, 3 bases remained unmatched. This chain's CDR3 is CASSFWGQGYEQYF. The DNA of the CDR3 is TGTGCCAGCAGCTTTTGGGGACAGGGCTACGAGCAGTACTTC. The full variable domain, with the rest looked up from reference TRBV11-2 and TRBJ2-7, is EAGVAQSPRYKIIEKRQSVAFWCNPISGHATLYWYQQILGQGPKLLIQFQNNGVVDDSQLPKDRFSAERLKGVDSTLKIQPAKLEDSAVYLCASSFWGQGYEQYFGPGTRLTVT.

The genes are TRBV19 and TRBJ2-1; D not certain. Germline CDR1 LNHDA, CDR2 SQIVND (reference sequence). V was shortened by 6 bases and J by 0 bases, with 12 bases between the two germline ends. This CDR3 comprises 15 residues. This CDR3 reads CASSSGPSSYNEQFF. As DNA, the CDR3 is TGTGCCAGTAGCTCAGGACCCAGCTCCTACAATGAGCAGTTCTTC. The full variable domain, in which reference TRBV19 and TRBJ2-1 provide the parts outside the CDR3, is DGGITQSPKYLFRKEGQNVTLSCEQNLNHDAMYWYRQDPGQGLRLIYYSQIVNDFQKGDIAEGYSVSREKKESFPLTVTSAQKNPTAFYLCASSSGPSSYNEQFFGPGTRLTVL.

This clonotype has at least ten counts. The rearrangement links TRBV15 to TRBJ1-1; TRBD1 is a possible D gene (6 bases). Germline-derived CDR1 and CDR2 are LNHNV and YYDKDF (reference sequence). The CDR3 loop spans 14 amino acids. Trimming took off 0 bases at V and 10 bases at J, with 15 bases between the two ends. In DNA, the CDR3 is TGTGCCACCAGCAGAGATCGGGGGCGAGGTGGAGCTTTCTTT. Translated, it gives CATSRDRGRGGAFF.

This chain joins TRBV20-1 and TRBJ2-3, with TRBD2 matching 9 bases. Germline V gene lookup returns CDR1 DFQATT and CDR2 SNEGSKA (reference sequence). CDR3 length: 15 amino acids. Trimming removed 3 bases from V and 0 bases from J; junction bases left unmatched: 4. As DNA, the CDR3 is TGCAGTGCTAGCTTGCTAGCGGGAAGCACAGATACGCAGTATTTT. Its protein is CSASLLAGSTDTQYF.

Concerning this clonotype itself: Since a much larger clone is just one base distant, this may be a read error. The conserved phenylalanine or tryptophan is not found at the CDR3 terminus, so this likely reflects a read error. V and J are TRBV7-6 and TRBJ1-2, with no clear D. The ends were cut back, 5 bases at V and 9 bases at J, with 10 bases in the middle. This CDR3 has 11 amino acids. Germline values: CDR1 SGHVS, CDR2 FNYEAQ. The CDR3 DNA sequence: TGTGCCAGCAGCCCACGGGAAAGCTACACCTAC. Translated: CASSPRESYTY.

In its sample, this clonotype was seen many times. The chain uses TRBV7-2 and TRBJ2-5; 9 nucleotides agree with TRBD2. This CDR3 contains 16 residues. V shed 4 bases and J 3 bases; nucleotides not matched to a gene: 9. Germline V CDR1 and CDR2: SGHTA, FQGNSA. The chain's CDR3 is CASSSLRREGKETQYF. The CDR3 nucleotides are TGTGCCAGCAGCTCGTTGCGGCGGGAGGGAAAAGAGACCCAGTACTTC.

This clonotype appeared many times. V gene TRBV4-3 combines with J gene TRBJ2-7; 8 bases align to TRBD1. Germline V CDR1 and CDR2: LGHNA, YSLEER. This CDR3 has 16 amino acids. V was clipped by 0 bases and J by 1 base; unmatched bases: 5. CDR3 DNA: TGCGCCAGCAGCCAAGATCGGGACAGGTGGTCCTACGAGCAGTACTTC. Its translation: CASSQDRDRWSYEQYF.

This clonotype occurred many times. The rearrangement uses TRBV28 and TRBJ2-7; D gene unclear. V was clipped by 2 bases and J by 2 bases, with 10 bases between them. Per germline, CDR1 MDHEN and CDR2 SYDVKM. The CDR3 is made up of 14 amino acids. The CDR3 loop is CASSLGVPTYEQYF. The CDR3 bases are TGTGCCAGCAGTTTAGGGGTACCCACCTACGAGCAGTACTTC. Together with reference TRBV28 and TRBJ2-7, the CDR3 gives the full variable domain: DVKVTQSSRYLVKRTGEKVFLECVQDMDHENMFWYRQDPGLGLRLIYFSYDVKMKEKGDIPEGYSVSREKKERFSLILESASTNQTSMYLCASSLGVPTYEQYFGPGTRLTVT.

The table lists this clonotype with a few counts. The genes are TRBV6-5 and TRBJ2-3, with D perhaps TRBD2 (6 bases). The V end was cut by 8 bases, the J end by 3 bases, with 15 bases between. CDR3 size: 14 residues. Per the germline V gene, CDR1 is MNHEY and CDR2 is SVGAGI. The CDR3 nucleotides read TGTGCCAGCGCGAGGGCGGGAACTACAGATACGCAGTATTTT. Translation: CASARAGTTDTQYF.

This clonotype was observed many times. The J gene is TRBJ1-4, the V gene TRBV12-3 or TRBV12-4; 7 bases align to TRBD1. This CDR3 comprises 13 residues. With V trimmed by 5 bases and J by 7 bases, 4 bases remained unmatched. The CDR3: CASSDYRGEKLFF. The CDR3 DNA sequence: TGTGCCAGCAGTGACTACAGGGGTGAAAAACTGTTTTTT.

This clonotype was detected many times. The J gene is TRBJ2-5, the V gene TRBV7-9, with 12 bases fitting TRBD1. The CDR3 contains 16 residues. CDR1 and CDR2 from the germline V gene are SEHNR and FQNEAQ (reference sequence). Losses at the gene ends were 5 bases for V and 3 bases for J; bases not matched to a gene: 7. The CDR3 loop reads CASSKGQGAEKETQYF. CDR3 DNA sequence: TGTGCCAGCAGCAAGGGACAGGGGGCCGAGAAAGAGACCCAGTACTTC.

This clonotype appeared many times. This chain joins TRBV20-1 and TRBJ2-7; D is unclear. The germline CDR1 and CDR2 sequences are DFQATT and SNEGSKA (reference sequence). Trimming stripped 6 bases from V and 6 bases from J, with 18 bases between. There are 13 residues in the CDR3. CDR3 protein: CSANDVVVSEQYF. DNA for the CDR3: TGCAGTGCAAATGACGTGGTAGTCTCCGAGCAGTACTTC.

This clonotype was detected many times. The rearrangement links TRBV7-2 to TRBJ1-4; D perhaps matches TRBD1 (5 bases). V gave up 0 bases and J gave up 1 base, with 9 bases separating them. Looked up from germline, CDR1 is SGHTA and CDR2 is FQGNSA. This CDR3 has 16 amino acids. DNA of the CDR3: TGTGCCAGCAGCTTAGCGCTAAGGGGAACTAATGAAAAACTGTTTTTT. It yields the protein CASSLALRGTNEKLFF.

This clonotype showed up many times. This rearrangement joins TRBV19 to TRBJ2-1, with TRBD2 matching 7 bases. Trimming took 3 bases from V and 7 from J; bases not matched to a gene: 12. Germline V CDR1 and CDR2: LNHDA, SQIVND (reference sequence). CDR3 length: 16 amino acids. CDR3 protein: CASSIFGSGASNEQFF. The CDR3 bases are TGTGCCAGTAGTATCTTCGGGAGCGGGGCTTCGAATGAGCAGTTCTTC.

Ten or more counts support this clonotype. V gene TRBV7-2 combines with J gene TRBJ2-7; D may match TRBD1 or TRBD2 (5 bases each). The ends were cut back, 1 base at V and 0 bases at J, with 16 bases in the middle. Looked up from germline, CDR1 is SGHTA and CDR2 is FQGNSA. This CDR3 has 17 amino acids. The CDR3 loop reads CASSLVPGTLASYEQYV. DNA for the CDR3: TGTGCCAGCAGCTTAGTTCCCGGGACCTTGGCCTCCTACGAGCAGTACGTC.